This is a list of T cell receptor beta chains from one sample in a study of Ad26.COV2.S vaccination and SARS-CoV-2 variants. Some clones are missing from TCRdb's copy, which holds only in-frame ones; the method was immunoSEQ multiplex PCR. Of roughly 320,000 clones in the sample, around 83% were seen once. The sequencing used peripheral blood, collected in a trial of Ad26.COV2.S vaccine versus placebo. These receptors were taken from a person between 18 and 60 years old who received the Ad26.COV2.S COVID-19 vaccine or a placebo. Each CDR3 is given with its conserved first and last residue. D genes are given only for firm matches. Clone sizes are given selectively: once, few, many, or a class where the clone is expanded.

d_call	j_call	clone_size	v_call	cdr3_nt	cdr3_aa
.	TRBJ1-2	.	TRBV5-4	TGTGCCAGCAGCTTACAAACAGGGAACTATGGCTACACCTTC	CASSLQTGNYGYTF
TRBD1	TRBJ1-3	.	TRBV10-3	TGTGCCATCAGGGCCCCGGGACAGGGGGCTCTCTCTGGAAACACCATATATTTT	CAIRAPGQGALSGNTIYF
.	TRBJ2-3	.	TRBV7-8	TGTGCCAGCAGCTTAACAACCGGGACGGTTCTTTCGACAGATACGCAGTATTTT	CASSLTTGTVLSTDTQYF
.	TRBJ1-4	.	TRBV5-5	TGTGCCAGCAGCTCTATTCCGGACGGGACTAATGAAAAACTGTTTTTT	CASSSIPDGTNEKLFF
TRBD1	TRBJ1-1	.	TRBV6-5	TGTGCCAGCAGTCCTCTTGGGACAGGGGTCACTGAAGCTTTCTTT	CASSPLGTGVTEAFF
.	TRBJ1-6	many	TRBV12-5	TGTGCTAGTGGTTTAGTCGTCGGCGGTAGATCACCCCTCCACTTT	CASGLVVGGRSPLHF
.	TRBJ1-2	.	TRBV7-9	TGTGCCAGCAGCTTAGCGGAGGGATCTGCGTCCTATGGCTACACCTTC	CASSLAEGSASYGYTF
.	TRBJ2-2	.	TRBV11-3	TGTGCCAGCAGCGGCCCCGGGGAGCTGTTTTTT	CASSGPGELFF
.	TRBJ1-1	once	TRBV5-1	TGCGCCAGCAGCTTGGGGGAGAACACTGAAGCTTTCTTT	CASSLGENTEAFF
.	TRBJ2-3	.	TRBV4-3	TGCGCCAGCAGCCAAGGACGGGGTGGAGATACGCAGTATTTT	CASSQGRGGDTQYF
.	TRBJ1-1	.	TRBV5-1	TGCGCCAGCAGCTTGGGGAGTGCGGGGAACACTGAAGCTTTCTTT	CASSLGSAGNTEAFF
TRBD1	TRBJ1-2	.	TRBV6-6	TGTGCCAGCAGTTACTCTGGGGACAGGGGCGACTATGGCTACACCTTC	CASSYSGDRGDYGYTF
.	TRBJ2-3	.	TRBV18	TGTGCCAGCTCACGCAGTGGGGGTTATGGTACAGATACGCAGTATTTT	CASSRSGGYGTDTQYF
.	TRBJ1-1	.	TRBV19	TGTGCCAGTAGTATGTGGACAGCGAACACTGAAGCTTTCTTT	CASSMWTANTEAFF
.	TRBJ2-5	once	TRBV5-1	TGCGCCAGCAGCTTGGTTGGTATCAGGGGGGAAGAGACCCAGTACTTC	CASSLVGIRGEETQYF
.	TRBJ1-2	.	TRBV3-1/TRBV3-2	TGTGCCAGCAGCCAAGGGGGTTCCATACCTTCCTATGGCTACACCTTC	CASSQGGSIPSYGYTF
TRBD2	TRBJ2-7	.	TRBV30	TGTGCCTGGACTAGCGGAACTACCTACGAGCAGTACTTC	CAWTSGTTYEQYF
TRBD1	TRBJ1-3	.	TRBV3-1/TRBV3-2	TGTGCCAGCAGCCGGACAGGGCAAAGAAACACCATATATTTT	CASSRTGQRNTIYF
.	TRBJ2-3	.	TRBV4-3	TGCGCCAGCAGCCAAGGGTATGCAGATACGCAGTATTTT	CASSQGYADTQYF
TRBD1	TRBJ2-2	.	TRBV14	TGTGCCAGCAGCCAAGATAGGGACAGGAACACCGGGGAGCTGTTTTTT	CASSQDRDRNTGELFF
.	TRBJ2-3	.	TRBV27	TGTGCCAGCAGTTTACTCCCACGGCCAGATACGCAGTATTTT	CASSLLPRPDTQYF
.	TRBJ2-7	.	TRBV5-4	TGTGCCAGCAGCTTTGGGGGGGCGGAATACGAGCAGTACTTC	CASSFGGAEYEQYF
.	TRBJ2-5	.	TRBV7-2	TGTGCCAGCACTCTTGGATCGGGGGGCCACATCCAAGAGACCCAGTACTTC	CASTLGSGGHIQETQYF
.	TRBJ2-3	.	TRBV19	TGTGCCAGTAGTATTAGTCTCACCACAGATACGCAGTATTTT	CASSISLTTDTQYF
TRBD2	TRBJ2-1	.	TRBV19	TGTGCCAGTAGTATCTCCAGCGGGGAAAACAATGAGCAGTTCTTC	CASSISSGENNEQFF
.	TRBJ2-1	.	TRBV3-1/TRBV3-2	TGTGCCAGCAGCCACGGGACTTTGAGGCAGTTCTTC	CASSHGTLRQFF
TRBD1	TRBJ2-7	few	TRBV7-2	TGTGCCAGCAGCTTAGACGGGACAGCGACCTACGAGCAGTACTTC	CASSLDGTATYEQYF
.	TRBJ1-5	.	TRBV2	TGTGCCAGCACTTCAGACCTCAATCAGCCCCAGCATTTT	CASTSDLNQPQHF
.	TRBJ2-2	.	TRBV30	TGTGCCTGGAGGACTAGGGGGAACACCGGGGAGCTGTTTTTT	CAWRTRGNTGELFF
.	TRBJ2-3	.	TRBV7-9	TGTGCCAGCAGCTTAAACGGGGCCACAGATACGCAGTATTTT	CASSLNGATDTQYF
TRBD2	TRBJ2-2	.	TRBV5-4	TGTGCCAGCAGCGGCGGGACTAGCGTCCCCGGGGAGCTGTTTTTT	CASSGGTSVPGELFF
.	TRBJ2-7	.	TRBV30	TGTGCCTGGGCGAGCTCCTACGAGCAGTACTTC	CAWASSYEQYF
TRBD1	TRBJ1-2	.	TRBV5-1	TGCGCCAGCAGCTCGGGACAGGGGGCTGTCTACACCTTC	CASSSGQGAVYTF
.	TRBJ2-2	.	TRBV18	TGTGCCAGCTCACCACTCGGGGGTCTAAACACCGGGGAGCTGTTTTTT	CASSPLGGLNTGELFF
.	TRBJ1-2	.	TRBV12-3/TRBV12-4	TGTGCCAGCAGCCAGGGGAAGGGGTATGGCTACACCTTC	CASSQGKGYGYTF
.	TRBJ1-1	.	TRBV4-3	TGCGCCAGCAGCCTCAAGGGACACACTGAAGCTTTCTTT	CASSLKGHTEAFF
.	TRBJ1-5	.	TRBV15	TGTGCCACCAGCAGAGATCCGGGTTTTCGGCAGCCCCAGCATTTT	CATSRDPGFRQPQHF
.	TRBJ2-3	.	TRBV6-5	TGTGCCAGCAGGAGTAGGGCCCATGGGCCAGATACGCAGTATTTT	CASRSRAHGPDTQYF
.	TRBJ2-3	.	TRBV5-1	TGCGCCAGCAGCTTGGACTTCTCCACAGATACGCAGTATTTT	CASSLDFSTDTQYF
TRBD2	TRBJ2-1	once	TRBV2	TGTGCCAGCAGTGGGAGCGGGGGGGCCTACAATGAGCAGTTCTTC	CASSGSGGAYNEQFF
TRBD2	TRBJ2-3	.	TRBV11-2	TGTGCCAGCAGCCTCTTGGGGACTAGGGGCACAGATACGCAGTATTTT	CASSLLGTRGTDTQYF
.	TRBJ1-2	few	TRBV6-4	TGTGCCAGCAGTGAAGACCCTGAAGCTAACTATGGCTACACCTTC	CASSEDPEANYGYTF
.	TRBJ2-5	.	TRBV5-1	TGCGCCAGCAGCTTGCAAGACCCTAGACAAGAGACCCAGTACTTC	CASSLQDPRQETQYF
TRBD1	TRBJ2-3	.	TRBV25-1	TGTGCCAGCAGTGAATTTCGACAGGGGGCTAAAGATACGCAGTATTTT	CASSEFRQGAKDTQYF
.	TRBJ1-1	.	TRBV18	TGTGCCAGCTCACCCATCGGACATAACACTGAAGCTTTCTTT	CASSPIGHNTEAFF
TRBD1	TRBJ1-1	.	TRBV7-3	TGTGCCAGCAGGTTGACAGGGTCCATGAACACTGAAGCTTTCTTT	CASRLTGSMNTEAFF
TRBD1	TRBJ1-5	.	TRBV6-2/TRBV6-3	TGTGCCAGCAGTAACAGGGGGCTCCAGTGGCAGCCCCAGCATTTT	CASSNRGLQWQPQHF
TRBD1	TRBJ2-7	.	TRBV30	TGTGCCTGGAGTACAGGGGTGGGCTACGAGCAGTACTTC	CAWSTGVGYEQYF
TRBD1	TRBJ2-7	.	TRBV5-1	TGCGCCAGCAGTGCGGGACAGGGGGCCCACGAGCAGTACTTC	CASSAGQGAHEQYF
.	TRBJ2-5	.	TRBV29-1	TGCAGCGTTATCGTGGGGGAGACCCAGTACTTC	CSVIVGETQYF
.	TRBJ1-4	.	TRBV27	TGTGCCAGCAGTTCCAGGGACCCAAGGGGTGAAAAACTGTTTTTT	CASSSRDPRGEKLFF